This TCR beta chain emerged from a study of OX40 agonist ivuxolimab in advanced cancers. Across the whole study: Patients were treated with ivuxolimab, an agonistic anti-OX40 (CD134) antibody. Findings and caveats of the study: More expanded clones were seen, on average, in CD8+ T cells than in CD4+.

For this clone: No antigen is known for it.

Germline V lookup: CDR1 SGHTA, CDR2 FQGNSA. V was shortened by 4 bases and J by 8 bases, with 11 bases between the two germline ends. This CDR3 has 13 amino acids. Generated by immunoSEQ multiplex PCR, the TCRdb table keeps only in-frame clones and is missing some. The top ten clones hold roughly 2.3% of a sample with about 62,000 clones, roughly 84% of them seen once. The chain links TRBV7-2 to TRBJ1-4; D is possibly TRBD1 (5 bases). The receptor was derived from an adult with an advanced solid tumor such as melanoma, head and neck, liver or kidney cancer. This material consisted of CD4+ or CD8+ T cells sorted from blood, taken in a trial of the OX40 agonist ivuxolimab. CDR3 sequence reads: CASSSGTWEKLFF. The CDR3, as DNA: TGTGCCAGCAGCTCTGGGACGTGGGAAAAACTGTTTTTT. Full variable domain (outside the CDR3, taken from reference TRBV7-2 and TRBJ1-4): GAGVSQSPSNKVTEKGKDVELRCDPISGHTALYWYRQSLGQGLEFLIYFQGNSAPDKSGLPSDRFSAERTGGSVSTLTIQRTQQEDSAVYLCASSSGTWEKLFFGSGTQLSVL.